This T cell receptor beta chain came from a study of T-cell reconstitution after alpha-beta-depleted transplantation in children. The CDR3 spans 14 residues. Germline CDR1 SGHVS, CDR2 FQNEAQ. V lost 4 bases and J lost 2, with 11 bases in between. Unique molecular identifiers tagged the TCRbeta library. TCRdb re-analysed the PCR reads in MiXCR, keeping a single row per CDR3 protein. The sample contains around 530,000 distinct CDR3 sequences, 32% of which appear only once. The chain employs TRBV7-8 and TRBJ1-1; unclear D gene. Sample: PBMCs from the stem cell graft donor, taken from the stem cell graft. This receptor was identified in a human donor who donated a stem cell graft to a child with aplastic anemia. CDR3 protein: CASSSLNQNTEAFF. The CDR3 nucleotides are TGTGCCAGCAGCTCCTTAAATCAAAACACTGAAGCTTTCTTT.